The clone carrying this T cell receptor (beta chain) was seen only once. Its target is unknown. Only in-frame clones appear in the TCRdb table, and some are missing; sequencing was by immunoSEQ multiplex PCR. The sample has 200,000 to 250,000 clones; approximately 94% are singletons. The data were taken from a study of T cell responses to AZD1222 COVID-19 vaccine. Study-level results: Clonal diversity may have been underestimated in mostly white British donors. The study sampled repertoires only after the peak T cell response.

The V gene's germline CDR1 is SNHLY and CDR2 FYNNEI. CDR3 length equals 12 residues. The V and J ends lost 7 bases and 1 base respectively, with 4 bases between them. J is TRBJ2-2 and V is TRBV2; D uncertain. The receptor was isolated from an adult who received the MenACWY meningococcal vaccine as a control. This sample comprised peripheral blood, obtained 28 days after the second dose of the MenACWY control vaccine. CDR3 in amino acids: CASTGNTGELFF. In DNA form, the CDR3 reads TGTGCCAGCACGGGGAACACCGGGGAGCTGTTTTTT. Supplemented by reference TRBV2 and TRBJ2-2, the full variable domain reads EPEVTQTPSHQVTQMGQEVILRCVPISNHLYFYWYRQILGQKVEFLVSFYNNEISEKSEIFDDQFSVERPDGSNFTLKIRSTKLEDSAMYFCASTGNTGELFFGEGSRLTVL.